Included here is one T cell receptor beta chain sequence, with context. This entry comes from a study of T cell changes during pregnancy in multiple sclerosis. The repertoire was sequenced with immunoSEQ multiplex PCR; TCRdb's copy has only in-frame clones and lacks some. The sample shows around 130,000 clones, 96% of them seen only once. The CDR3 sequence is 15 residues long. The V and J ends lost 1 base and 4 bases respectively, with 10 bases between them. Per germline, CDR1 MGHRA and CDR2 YSYEKL. The receptor's source is a female donor with multiple sclerosis, enrolled in a pregnancy study. Source: peripheral blood, taken after pregnancy. The J gene is TRBJ1-4, the V gene TRBV4-1; D might be TRBD1 (5 bases). The CDR3 DNA reads as TGCGCCAGCAGCCAAGCGGGGGAAGGTAATGAAAAACTGTTTTTT. It yields the protein CASSQAGEGNEKLFF.